Each of the 24 T cell receptor beta chains below was sequenced from the same sample in a study of neoadjuvant anti-PD-1 for oral cavity cancer. Time point specified: after neoadjuvant nivolumab, at surgical resection. Libraries were prepared by immunoSEQ multiplex PCR; TCRdb keeps only in-frame clonotypes and omits some of them. The sample includes 14,000 or so clones, around 70% of them seen just once. The specimen was PBMCs, collected after nivolumab (anti-PD-1) treatment. All receptors derive from a person between 40 and 85 years old with oral cavity squamous cell carcinoma.

The V gene is TRBV29-1, the J gene TRBJ2-1, with TRBD2 matching 8 bases. The CDR3 is 15 amino acids. Germline-derived CDR1 and CDR2 are SQVTM and ANQGSEA. Losses at the gene ends were 3 bases for V and 2 bases for J; bases not matched to a gene: 6. In DNA, the CDR3 is TGCAGCGTTGAGTTAGCGGGAACAACCTACAATGAGCAGTTCTTC. Protein product: CSVELAGTTYNEQFF.

The V gene is TRBV29-1, the J gene TRBJ1-2; 8 bases agree with TRBD1. CDR3 length equals 14 residues. Germline V gene lookup returns CDR1 SQVTM and CDR2 ANQGSEA. Trimming removed 4 bases from V and 0 bases from J; junction bases left unmatched: 4. CDR3 sequence (DNA): TGCAGCGTTGTCCCGGACAGGGCTAACTATGGCTACACCTTC. Amino acids: CSVVPDRANYGYTF.

J is TRBJ2-1 and V is TRBV4-2; a possible D gene is TRBD2 (6 bases). CDR1 and CDR2 (germline): LGHNA, YNFKEQ. The V gene lost 1 base and the J gene lost 8 bases, with 12 bases spanning the gap. The CDR3 consists of 14 residues. The chain's CDR3 is CASSQATGVDEQFF. CDR3 nucleotide sequence: TGTGCCAGCAGCCAAGCCACGGGGGTGGATGAGCAGTTCTTC.

This clone was seen only a few times. J is TRBJ1-4 and V is TRBV6-5; possibly TRBD1 for D (6 bases). Trimming cost V 5 bases and J 8 bases, with 12 bases left between them. Germline CDR1 and CDR2: MNHEY and SVGAGI. This CDR3 spans 13 amino acids. The CDR3 loop reads CASSGEGGEKLFF. The CDR3 DNA reads as TGTGCCAGCAGTGGGGAGGGGGGCGAAAAACTGTTTTTT.

Only a few counts were recorded for this clone. The chain carries TRBV9 and TRBJ2-2; no firm D call. Germline CDR1 and CDR2: SGDLS and YYNGEE. This CDR3 spans 11 amino acids. The ends were cut back, 0 bases at V and 6 bases at J, with 0 bases in the middle. For the CDR3, the DNA is TGTGCCAGCAGCGTAGCCGGGGAGCTGTTTTTT. Translating it yields CASSVAGELFF.

The chain recombines TRBV20-1 with TRBJ1-5; D is unclear. Germline V gene data show CDR1 as DFQATT and CDR2 as SNEGSKA (reference sequence). V was pared by 6 bases and J by 10 bases, with 13 bases between. The CDR3 is 11 residues long. CDR3 DNA sequence: TGCAGTGCCGTCAAGGTGGGTCCCCAGCATTTT. Protein: CSAVKVGPQHF.

V and J are TRBV6-5 and TRBJ2-1, with 9 bases identical to TRBD2. After removal of 6 bases from V and 2 bases from J, the junction contained 5 bases not matched to a gene. Germline CDR1 reads MNHEY; CDR2 reads SVGAGI. The CDR3 has 15 amino acids. The CDR3: CASRPIAGAYNEQFF. The CDR3 nucleotides read TGTGCCAGCAGACCTATAGCGGGGGCCTACAATGAGCAGTTCTTC.

The chain combines TRBV20-1 with TRBJ1-4; perhaps TRBD1 as D (5 bases). This CDR3 has 11 residues. Germline V gene data show CDR1 as DFQATT and CDR2 as SNEGSKA (reference sequence). This CDR3 reads CIGRAGEKLFF. The CDR3, as DNA: TGCATTGGCAGGGCGGGCGAAAAACTGTTTTTT.

The chain couples TRBV10-3 to TRBJ2-7; 7 positions agree with TRBD1. Trimming cost V 5 bases and J 2 bases; bases outside gene matches: 9. This CDR3 has 15 amino acids. CDR1 is ENHRY and CDR2 is SYGVKD in the germline V gene. The CDR3 spells CAISSRDSIAYEQYF. The CDR3 DNA follows: TGTGCCATCAGTTCCCGGGACAGTATCGCCTACGAGCAGTACTTC.

V and J are TRBV6-5 and TRBJ2-1; 8 positions agree with TRBD1. The junction had 6 bases not matched to a gene; V was cut back by 6 bases and J by 2 bases. The CDR3 is 15 residues long. The V gene's germline CDR1 is MNHEY and CDR2 SVGAGI. CDR3 sequence: CASRKTGDAYNEQFF. CDR3 nucleotides: TGTGCCAGCAGAAAGACAGGGGACGCCTACAATGAGCAGTTCTTC.

The V call is TRBV30, the J call TRBJ2-1; 8 nucleotides line up with TRBD2. This CDR3 is built from 13 residues. CDR1 is GTSNPN, CDR2 SVGIG, per germline (reference sequence). Trimming cost V 7 bases and J 9 bases; bases outside gene matches: 11. The CDR3 loop is CAFSGTRVSEQFF. CDR3 nucleotides: TGTGCCTTCTCCGGGACTAGGGTCAGTGAGCAGTTCTTC.

The chain is built from TRBV19 and TRBJ1-5, with D possibly TRBD1 on 6 matching bases. The germline V and J ends were trimmed by 7 bases and 3 bases, with 16 bases remaining between them. Germline lookup yields CDR1 LNHDA and CDR2 SQIVND (reference sequence). The CDR3 totals 15 residues. This CDR3 is CASMGNQGHNQPQHF. The DNA of the CDR3 is TGTGCCAGTATGGGTAACCAGGGACACAATCAGCCCCAGCATTTT.

The J gene is TRBJ2-7, the V gene TRBV11-1, with D tentatively TRBD2 (6 bases). V lost 0 bases to trimming and J lost 1 base, with 10 bases between them. This CDR3 comprises 15 residues. Per the germline V gene, CDR1 is SGHAT and CDR2 is FQDESV (reference sequence). As DNA, the CDR3 is TGTGCCAGCAGCTTAGCTGGTGGAGGGTCCTACGAGCAGTACTTC. This sequence encodes CASSLAGGGSYEQYF.

The chain recombines TRBV25-1 with TRBJ2-1, with a tentative D call TRBD2 (6 bases). Trimming removed 9 bases from V and 0 bases from J, with 15 bases in between. CDR3 length equals 15 residues. Germline values: CDR1 MGHDK, CDR2 SYGVNS. Here the CDR3 reads CASGGEAVSYNEQFF. The CDR3 DNA sequence: TGTGCCAGTGGCGGGGAAGCCGTCTCCTACAATGAGCAGTTCTTC. The variable domain in full, completed from reference TRBV25-1 and TRBJ2-1, reads EADIYQTPRYLVIGTGKKITLECSQTMGHDKMYWYQQDPGMELHLIHYSYGVNSTEKGDLSSESTVSRIRTEHFPLTLESARPSHTSQYLCASGGEAVSYNEQFFGPGTRLTVL.

This clone turned up a few times. V usage is TRBV27 and J usage is TRBJ1-1; D is possibly TRBD1 (6 bases). From germline, CDR1 is MNHEY and CDR2 SMNVEV (reference sequence). The length of the CDR3 is 14 residues. V lost 4 bases, J lost 1 base, and 10 bases lay in between. The CDR3 nucleotides read TGTGCCAGCAGTTGGAAGGGACAGAACACTGAAGCTTTCTTT. Translating it yields CASSWKGQNTEAFF.

V gene TRBV19 combines with J gene TRBJ2-7; 9 positions agree with TRBD1. V was pared by 6 bases and J by 0 bases, with 6 bases of the junction left unmatched. CDR3 length: 15 amino acids. CDR1 LNHDA and CDR2 SQIVND come from the germline V gene (reference sequence). DNA for the CDR3: TGTGCCAGTAGGCCCGGGACAGGGTCCTCCTACGAGCAGTACTTC. Protein: CASRPGTGSSYEQYF.

The rearrangement links TRBV5-1 to TRBJ1-2; 9 bases are shared with TRBD1. From germline, CDR1 is SGHRS and CDR2 YFSETQ. Germline trimming cut 1 base from V and 4 bases from J; bases unmatched to any gene: 14. The CDR3 is 18 amino acids. CDR3 nucleotide sequence: TGCGCCAGCAGCTTGAGTGCCGAGACAGGGGGTTTCTCCTATGGCTACACCTTC. This sequence encodes CASSLSAETGGFSYGYTF. The full variable domain, in which reference TRBV5-1 and TRBJ1-2 provide the parts outside the CDR3, is KAGVTQTPRYLIKTRGQQVTLSCSPISGHRSVSWYQQTPGQGLQFLFEYFSETQRNKGNFPGRFSGRQFSNSRSEMNVSTLELGDSALYLCASSLSAETGGFSYGYTFGSGTRLTVV.

This clone has only a few counts. The genes are TRBV6-5 and TRBJ1-2; D is unresolved. Germline CDR1 is MNHEY and CDR2 is SVGAGI. The CDR3 runs 13 residues. The germline V and J ends were trimmed by 7 bases and 1 base, with 10 bases remaining between them. The CDR3 region has the DNA TGTGCCAGCACCGGACGGAGTAACTATGGCTACACCTTC. Translating it yields CASTGRSNYGYTF.

The CDR3 loop is CASTLNQETQYF. The CDR3 bases are TGTGCCAGCACCCTCAACCAAGAGACCCAGTACTTC. The chain carries TRBV5-6 and TRBJ2-5, with unresolved D. The germline V and J ends were trimmed by 6 bases and 0 bases, with 6 bases remaining between them. CDR1 and CDR2 (germline): SGHDT, YYEEEE. CDR3 length: 12 amino acids. Variable domain in full (rest from reference TRBV5-6 and TRBJ2-5): DAGVTQSPTHLIKTRGQQVTLRCSPKSGHDTVSWYQQALGQGPQFIFQYYEEEERQRGNFPDRFSGHQFPNYSSELNVNALLLGDSALYLCASTLNQETQYFGPGTRLLVL.

This clone was seen a single time. The chain combines TRBV9 with TRBJ1-1, with D possibly TRBD1 on 5 matching bases. The CDR3 sequence is 17 residues long. The V gene's germline CDR1 is SGDLS and CDR2 YYNGEE. With 3 bases removed from V and 0 bases from J, the gap between germline ends came to 18 bases. CDR3 nucleotides: TGTGCCAGCAGCGCCCGCGGGGGGACCGGACTGAACACTGAAGCTTTCTTT. It codes for CASSARGGTGLNTEAFF.

This clone has just a few counts. V gene TRBV6-5 combines with J gene TRBJ2-2; 7 nucleotides match TRBD2. Germline lookup yields CDR1 MNHEY and CDR2 SVGAGI. This CDR3 region has 15 residues. Unmatched junction bases numbered 10, after V lost 5 bases and J lost 7 bases. CDR3 in DNA: TGTGCCAGCAGTCCGGGGAGGGAGGGGATCGGGGAGCTGTTTTTT. Translated: CASSPGREGIGELFF.

This clone occurred once. The chain is built from TRBV2 and TRBJ2-3; 7 bases line up with TRBD2. Trimming removed 3 bases from V and 4 bases from J; junction bases left unmatched: 7. Germline CDR1 is SNHLY and CDR2 is FYNNEI. This CDR3 comprises 15 residues. CDR3 DNA sequence: TGTGCCAGCAGTGACCGCGGGAGTCGGGCAGATACGCAGTATTTT. Translated: CASSDRGSRADTQYF.

This clone has a handful of counts. V gene TRBV19 combines with J gene TRBJ2-5; possibly TRBD1 for D (6 bases). Trimming stripped 5 bases from V and 2 bases from J, with 9 bases between. The germline V gene encodes CDR1 LNHDA and CDR2 SQIVND (reference sequence). The CDR3 length is 13 residues. CDR3 residues: CASSDTGQETQYF. CDR3 DNA sequence: TGTGCCAGTAGTGATACAGGGCAAGAGACCCAGTACTTC. The complete variable domain, with remaining parts taken from reference TRBV19 and TRBJ2-5, reads DGGITQSPKYLFRKEGQNVTLSCEQNLNHDAMYWYRQDPGQGLRLIYYSQIVNDFQKGDIAEGYSVSREKKESFPLTVTSAQKNPTAFYLCASSDTGQETQYFGPGTRLLVL.

The chain uses TRBV19 and TRBJ2-6; a weak D match, TRBD1 (5 bases). CDR1 and CDR2 from the germline V gene are LNHDA and SQIVND (reference sequence). CDR3 length equals 17 residues. The V end was cut by 5 bases, the J end by 1 base, with 15 bases between. The CDR3 DNA is TGTGCCAGTAGTCTGGACATTGGGGCATCTGGGGCCAACGTCCTGACTTTC. This sequence encodes CASSLDIGASGANVLTF. The full variable domain, with the rest looked up from reference TRBV19 and TRBJ2-6, is DGGITQSPKYLFRKEGQNVTLSCEQNLNHDAMYWYRQDPGQGLRLIYYSQIVNDFQKGDIAEGYSVSREKKESFPLTVTSAQKNPTAFYLCASSLDIGASGANVLTFGAGSRLTVL.